This T cell receptor (beta chain) was documented in a study of vaccination and CD4 T cells after COVID-19. Whole-study context: Sampling that followed vaccination took place a median approximately 72 days after dose two, within a range of 14 to 241.

Germline trimming cut 1 base from V and 5 bases from J; bases unmatched to any gene: 8. The CDR3 is 16 residues long. Germline values: CDR1 MDHEN, CDR2 SYDVKM. Time point reported: late sampling 161 to 241 days after vaccination in three convalescent patients. Indicated treatment: roughly 10-day PBMC culture with coronavirus spike peptide pools or control peptides (ViraFEST assay). Fresh medium (containing IL-2) replaced half the medium on days 3 and 7. This clonotype was observed a handful of times. Its specificity is unknown. Sequenced with the Oncomine TCR Beta short-read assay was DNA taken from cultured CD4+ T cells. Using its own MiXCR run on the PCR reads, TCRdb lists one record per CDR3 protein. Of 20,000 to 30,000 distinct CDR3 sequences in the sample, under 55% were seen once.

Source: CD4+ T cells from blood, cultured in vitro, taken about 7 months after SARS-CoV-2 vaccination. The clonotype originates from a human donor who had recovered from COVID-19. This sequence joins TRBV28 and TRBJ1-2, with 9 bases that match TRBD1. CDR3 bases: TGTGCCAGCAGTTTATTGCCGGGACAGGGCGGGTATGGCTACACCTTC. This encodes CASSLLPGQGGYGYTF.